This TCR beta chain was sequenced during a study of blood T cells in healthy people across ages. Remarks on this clonotype: The junction departs from the called germline gene at one end, perhaps through a read error.

The authors ran a second PCR of roughly 7 to 11 cycles using a sample-barcoded 5' primer and a J-beta primer mix. In TCRdb, the 5' RACE reads were re-called with MiXCR into one record per CDR3 protein. The profile shows about 640,000 distinct CDR3 sequences, roughly 53% of them singletons. Sequencing used blood. The sequence was collected from a man in his 60s in good health.

CDR3 DNA sequence: TGCAGTGCTAGAGATCGGGCGGGGGATCGACAAGGGACCCAGTACTTC. Encoded protein: CSARDRAGDRQGTQYF. V usage is TRBV20-1 and J usage is TRBJ2-7; 7 nucleotides match TRBD2. The closer fit of TRBJ2-5 to the DNA end suggests the J call may be wrong. CDR1 is DFQATT and CDR2 is SNEGSKA in the germline V gene (reference sequence). The CDR3 totals 16 residues.